Listed below are T cell receptor beta chains from one sample, sequenced in a study of monozygotic twins with inflammatory bowel disease. TCRdb re-analyzed the 5' RACE reads; it lists each CDR3 protein once, without DNA. The table gives approximately 330,000 distinct CDR3 sequences; the top ten clones make up roughly 2% of it. The sequencing sample was made of blood. Receptors originate from a human donor with ulcerative colitis or Crohn's disease, or a healthy co-twin of an affected twin (not recorded which). The CDR3 runs from the conserved cysteine through the conserved F or W.

V gene: TRBV20-1; J gene: TRBJ1-5; CDR3 protein: CSATDRTSNQPQHF
V gene: TRBV2; J gene: TRBJ2-3; CDR3 protein: CASSEETSMEYF
V gene: TRBV7-2; J gene: TRBJ1-2; CDR3 protein: CASSFTAYGYTF
V gene: TRBV20-1; J gene: TRBJ1-2; CDR3 protein: CSAWGGGYGYTF
V gene: TRBV5-4; J gene: TRBJ2-1; CDR3 protein: CASSAGLAGRIYNEQFF
V gene: TRBV25-1; J gene: TRBJ2-2; CDR3 protein: CASSEYGTAGELFF
V gene: TRBV5-1; J gene: TRBJ2-2; CDR3 protein: CASSLALPGKAGELFF
V gene: TRBV20-1; J gene: TRBJ2-2; CDR3 protein: CSAPRMGEWYTGELFF
V gene: TRBV7-9; J gene: TRBJ1-2; CDR3 protein: CASSLAGVSYGYTF
V gene: TRBV7-9; J gene: TRBJ2-2; CDR3 protein: CASSLETDTGELFF
V gene: TRBV4-1; J gene: TRBJ1-1; CDR3 protein: CASSQSWTGVITEAFF
V gene: TRBV27; J gene: TRBJ2-7; CDR3 protein: CASSLSIAGASYEQYF
V gene: TRBV4-1; J gene: TRBJ1-4; CDR3 protein: CASSQAAKVLEKLFF
V gene: TRBV5-4; J gene: TRBJ2-2; CDR3 protein: CASSAYRAPGELFF
V gene: TRBV10-3; J gene: TRBJ1-2; CDR3 protein: CAISESFAGAHGYTF
V gene: TRBV5-1; J gene: TRBJ2-3; CDR3 protein: CASSPFGGSSTDTQYF
V gene: TRBV5-1; J gene: TRBJ1-1; CDR3 protein: CASSLSRDNGAFF
V gene: TRBV5-1; J gene: TRBJ2-3; CDR3 protein: CASSVGLAQTDTQYF
V gene: TRBV20-1; J gene: TRBJ2-1; CDR3 protein: CSARDPSGSYNEQFF
V gene: TRBV12-3/TRBV12-4; J gene: TRBJ2-7; CDR3 protein: CASSFTFEQYF
V gene: TRBV20-1; J gene: TRBJ2-1; CDR3 protein: CSATGLANNVQFF
V gene: TRBV6-5; J gene: TRBJ1-2; CDR3 protein: CASSYAQGRGYTF
V gene: TRBV28; J gene: TRBJ1-5; CDR3 protein: CASSNPAGTADVGNQPQHF
V gene: TRBV12-3/TRBV12-4; J gene: TRBJ2-7; CDR3 protein: CASSLVAGGYEQYF
V gene: TRBV12-3/TRBV12-4; J gene: TRBJ2-7; CDR3 protein: CASSAKTGTGTFYEQYF
V gene: TRBV9; J gene: TRBJ2-7; CDR3 protein: CASSGTSGYEQYF
V gene: TRBV20-1; J gene: TRBJ2-7; CDR3 protein: CSARPSGVGEQYF
V gene: TRBV7-9; J gene: TRBJ2-1; CDR3 protein: CASSRTIAGGEQFF
V gene: TRBV7-6; J gene: TRBJ2-3; CDR3 protein: CASSWGLDTQYF
V gene: TRBV20-1; J gene: TRBJ2-7; CDR3 protein: CSVGGEAEEQYF
V gene: TRBV5-1; J gene: TRBJ2-1; CDR3 protein: CASSLPGLAGSNEQFF
V gene: TRBV3-1; J gene: TRBJ2-7; CDR3 protein: CASSQDLGGGTIVYEQYF
V gene: TRBV20-1; J gene: TRBJ2-1; CDR3 protein: CSASQPPLADEQFF
V gene: TRBV29-1; J gene: TRBJ2-3; CDR3 protein: CSADSTDTQYF
V gene: TRBV7-9; J gene: TRBJ2-5; CDR3 protein: CASSPPPTDQETQYF
V gene: TRBV20-1; J gene: TRBJ2-1; CDR3 protein: CSASRASGSVTYNEQFF
V gene: TRBV11-2; J gene: TRBJ2-1; CDR3 protein: CASSFWDDEQFF
V gene: TRBV20-1; J gene: TRBJ2-7; CDR3 protein: CSASMSGPTYEQYF
V gene: TRBV7-9; J gene: TRBJ1-2; CDR3 protein: CASSSSPRPWGYTF
V gene: TRBV12-3/TRBV12-4; J gene: TRBJ1-5; CDR3 protein: CASSFARQGPNQPQHF
V gene: TRBV12-3/TRBV12-4; J gene: TRBJ1-5; CDR3 protein: CASSFRVGQSQPQHF
V gene: TRBV12-3/TRBV12-4; J gene: TRBJ2-2; CDR3 protein: CASSLNEVYTGELFF
V gene: TRBV20-1; J gene: TRBJ1-1; CDR3 protein: CSAREGDGKAFF
V gene: TRBV15; J gene: TRBJ1-3; CDR3 protein: CATSTRVSSGNTIYF
V gene: TRBV6-2/TRBV6-3; J gene: TRBJ1-1; CDR3 protein: CASSYTQRTNDFF
V gene: TRBV10-3; J gene: TRBJ2-5; CDR3 protein: CATQAGLGTQYF
V gene: TRBV10-3; J gene: TRBJ2-1; CDR3 protein: CAISDLGGAYGNEQFF
V gene: TRBV11-2; J gene: TRBJ2-7; CDR3 protein: CASSFGPGGAWTYEQYF
V gene: TRBV12-3/TRBV12-4; J gene: TRBJ2-7; CDR3 protein: CASSFGYEQYF
V gene: TRBV5-1; J gene: TRBJ2-3; CDR3 protein: CASSFGGRADTQYF
V gene: TRBV7-2; J gene: TRBJ2-4; CDR3 protein: CASSLGTGNIQYF
V gene: TRBV20-1; J gene: TRBJ2-5; CDR3 protein: CSAPKDRLGYQETQYF